Following are 29 T cell receptor beta chains from one sample sequenced in a study of blood T cells in healthy people across ages. Then a second PCR, running about 6 to 11 cycles, was carried out with a sample-barcoded 5' primer and a J-beta primer mix. TCRdb reprocessed the 5' RACE reads via MiXCR and lists one record per CDR3 protein. The table has around 700,000 distinct CDR3 sequences, 20% to 25% seen once; the top ten hold 8% to 10%. This sample was shared with a second study, whose subject was T cells of mothers and their children.

Sequences were obtained from blood. Every receptor here comes from a boy aged 5 to 17 in good health.

This clonotype was observed a handful of times. This sequence joins TRBV28 and TRBJ1-3; unclear D gene. The V and J ends lost 6 bases and 0 bases respectively, with 15 bases between them. The CDR3 consists of 16 residues. The germline gives CDR1 MDHEN, CDR2 SYDVKM. CDR3 sequence (DNA): TGTGCCAGCAGCACAACGTTGGTATTCTCTGGAAACACCATATATTTT. This codes for CASSTTLVFSGNTIYF.

The table lists this clonotype with a few counts. V gene TRBV20-1 combines with J gene TRBJ2-1; 13 bases are a match to TRBD2. Germline-derived CDR1 and CDR2 are DFQATT and SNEGSKA (reference sequence). Germline trimming cut 3 bases from V and 9 bases from J; bases unmatched to any gene: 8. The CDR3 runs 15 residues. The CDR3 reads CSARGRLAGGVEQFF. The CDR3 region has the DNA TGCAGTGCTAGGGGCCGACTAGCGGGAGGTGTTGAGCAGTTCTTC.

The chain is built from TRBV7-8 and TRBJ1-4; no reliable D call. CDR3 length: 16 amino acids. The V end lost 2 bases, the J end lost 4 bases, and 14 bases lay between the germline ends. In germline, CDR1 is SGHVS, CDR2 FQNEAQ. CDR3 amino acids: CASSLSVPLNNEKLFF. The CDR3 DNA follows: TGTGCCAGCAGCTTATCGGTCCCTCTAAATAATGAAAAACTGTTTTTT.

The table lists this clonotype with a few counts. The chain combines TRBV4-3 with TRBJ2-1, with TRBD2 as a possible D gene (5 bases). CDR1 and CDR2 (germline): LGHNA, YSLEER. V dropped 4 bases and J dropped 1 base, with 11 bases sitting between them. The CDR3 contains 15 residues. The CDR3 spells CASSRAADSYNEQFF. CDR3 sequence (DNA): TGCGCCAGCAGCCGTGCAGCGGATTCCTACAATGAGCAGTTCTTC.

This clonotype showed up just a few times. The chain uses TRBV12-5 and TRBJ2-1; the match to TRBD2 covers 7 bases. Germline loops: CDR1 LGHNT, CDR2 FRNRAP. V shed 2 bases and J 8 bases; nucleotides not matched to a gene: 15. The CDR3 consists of 17 residues. CDR3 DNA: TGTGCTAGTGGTTTGCCGCAACTAGCGCCCCTTGTCCATGAGCAGTTCTTC. It encodes CASGLPQLAPLVHEQFF.

The V gene is TRBV27, the J gene TRBJ2-5; 10 nucleotides agree with TRBD2. V gave up 10 bases and J gave up 11 bases; unmatched junction bases: 22. The CDR3 length is 16 residues. Germline CDR1 MNHEY, CDR2 SMNVEV (reference sequence). CDR3 in DNA: TGTGCCACCCGGGGTAGCGGGAGGAATAACGGTGTGGAGCAGTACTTC. It codes for CATRGSGRNNGVEQYF.

The rearrangement links TRBV29-1 to TRBJ2-7, with TRBD1 matching 10 bases. Germline assignment: CDR1 SQVTM and CDR2 ANQGSEA. The CDR3 is 12 residues long. V gave up 7 bases and J gave up 7 bases; unmatched junction bases: 7. CDR3 amino acids: CSGRTGGWEQYF. The CDR3 DNA is TGCAGCGGGAGGACAGGGGGGTGGGAGCAGTACTTC.

This clonotype has more than one count but fewer than ten. This chain connects TRBV29-1 to TRBJ2-7; 8 bases align to TRBD2. Germline values: CDR1 SQVTM, CDR2 ANQGSEA. The CDR3 covers 15 residues. Unmatched junction bases numbered 10, after V lost 0 bases and J lost 6 bases. As DNA, the CDR3 is TGCAGCGTTGAAGAGGTAGAGCGGGAGAGTGGCGAGCAGTACTTC. It is translated as CSVEEVERESGEQYF.

The rearrangement joins TRBV2 to TRBJ2-5; 7 bases are shared with TRBD1. The end of the DNA fits TRBJ2-1 better, so the J call may be wrong. CDR1 SNHLY and CDR2 FYNNEI come from the germline V gene. The length of the CDR3 is 14 residues. CDR3 in amino acids: CASSAATGLNEQFF. As DNA, the CDR3 is TGTGCCAGCAGTGCCGCGACAGGGCTGAATGAGCAGTTCTTC.

The J gene is TRBJ1-2, the V gene TRBV5-1; possibly TRBD1 for D (6 bases). V lost 3 bases and J lost 8, with 14 bases in between. The CDR3 consists of 13 residues. Germline V lookup: CDR1 SGHRS, CDR2 YFSETQ. The DNA of the CDR3 is TGCGCCAGCAGCTGGACAGAACCCCTCGGCTACACCTTC. It codes for CASSWTEPLGYTF.

This clonotype turned up a few times. The chain joins TRBV29-1 to TRBJ2-5, with D perhaps TRBD2 (5 bases). Trimming shortened V by 5 bases and J by 5 bases, and 15 bases separated the two germline ends. The CDR3 is made up of 13 amino acids. Germline values: CDR1 SQVTM, CDR2 ANQGSEA. The chain's CDR3 is CSVLRGPEETQYF. Here the CDR3 DNA reads TGCAGCGTTCTCAGAGGGCCGGAGGAGACCCAGTACTTC.

The chain recombines TRBV5-1 with TRBJ2-7; 7 positions agree with TRBD2. The germline CDR1 and CDR2 sequences are SGHRS and YFSETQ. Unmatched junction bases numbered 9, after V lost 5 bases and J lost 4 bases. There are 14 residues in the CDR3. The CDR3 spells CASRPSGDSYEQYF. Here the CDR3 DNA reads TGCGCCAGCAGACCGAGCGGGGACTCATACGAGCAGTACTTC.

J is TRBJ2-7 and V is TRBV27, with D perhaps assigned TRBD1 or TRBD2 (5 bases each). The V end lost 2 bases, the J end lost 6 bases, and 14 bases lay between the germline ends. The CDR3 loop spans 14 amino acids. Germline CDR1 reads MNHEY; CDR2 reads SMNVEV (reference sequence). The CDR3 spells CASSLQGKAGEQYF. The DNA of the CDR3 is TGTGCCAGCAGTTTACAGGGTAAGGCGGGCGAGCAGTACTTC.

This clonotype occurred many times. V gene TRBV28 combines with J gene TRBJ2-5; D is unresolved. TRBJ2-7 matches the DNA end more closely, so the J call is doubtful. The CDR3 contains 13 residues. The germline V gene has CDR1 MDHEN and CDR2 SYDVKM. The CDR3 DNA reads as TGTGCCAGCAGTTTAGCGCTCGCCTACGAGCAGTACTTC. The encoded protein is CASSLALAYEQYF.

This chain links TRBV7-9 with TRBJ1-2; TRBD1 is a possible D gene (6 bases). Trimming left V 4 bases short and J 0 bases short, with 12 bases between. Per germline, CDR1 SEHNR and CDR2 FQNEAQ (reference sequence). CDR3 length: 15 amino acids. CDR3 nucleotides: TGTGCCAGCAGCTCCCAACAGGGAGCTAACTATGGCTACACCTTC. Protein sequence: CASSSQQGANYGYTF.

There are a few counts of this clonotype. The rearrangement uses TRBV10-3 and TRBJ2-2; maybe TRBD2 (5 bases). The CDR3 spans 14 residues. V was cut by 5 bases and J by 6 bases, with 13 bases left in between. CDR1 and CDR2 from the germline V gene are ENHRY and SYGVKD. CDR3 residues: CAISPRGLAGELFF. The CDR3 DNA reads TGTGCCATCAGTCCGCGAGGACTTGCCGGGGAGCTGTTTTTT.

This chain links TRBV5-5 with TRBJ2-5; tentative D call: TRBD2 (6 bases). This CDR3 has 18 residues. Trimming removed 7 bases at V and 5 bases at J, with 30 bases between. From germline, CDR1 is SGHKS and CDR2 YYEKEE (reference sequence). The DNA of the CDR3 is TGTGCCAGCCGGACGATGGAGGCGGGATTAGTATCACGGGAGACCCAGTACTTC. It is translated as CASRTMEAGLVSRETQYF.

The chain uses TRBV6-5 and TRBJ2-5; D remains ambiguous. The CDR3 loop spans 11 amino acids. The V end was cut by 3 bases, the J end by 5 bases, with 4 bases between. CDR1 MNHEY and CDR2 SVGAGI come from the germline V gene. CDR3 in DNA: TGTGCCAGCAGTTATATGGAGACCCAGTACTTC. Translation gives CASSYMETQYF.

The chain combines TRBV29-1 with TRBJ2-2; D might be TRBD1 (6 bases). CDR3 length: 18 residues. Germline V CDR1 and CDR2: SQVTM, ANQGSEA. V shed 0 bases and J shed 6 bases, with 23 bases lying between them. In nucleotides, the CDR3 is TGCAGCGTTGAAGAGGGCCGCGGTGTGGCAGGGGTATCCGGGGAGCTGTTTTTT. Protein: CSVEEGRGVAGVSGELFF.

The V gene is TRBV7-2, the J gene TRBJ2-5; 9 bases agree with TRBD2. With 4 bases clipped from V and 0 bases from J, the junction kept 12 bases outside the gene matches. CDR3 size: 18 residues. Germline CDR1 reads SGHTA; CDR2 reads FQGNSA. The CDR3: CASSSPRGGGEYQETQYF. CDR3 coding DNA: TGTGCCAGCAGCTCCCCCAGGGGCGGGGGGGAGTACCAAGAGACCCAGTACTTC.

This clonotype appeared a single time. The chain carries TRBV28 and TRBJ2-7, with 10 bases matching TRBD2. With 6 bases clipped from V and 3 bases from J, the junction kept 5 bases outside the gene matches. The CDR3 covers 14 residues. From germline, CDR1 is MDHEN and CDR2 SYDVKM. The CDR3 reads CASRKREGLYEQYF. CDR3 nucleotides: TGTGCCAGCAGGAAGCGGGAGGGCCTCTACGAGCAGTACTTC.

This clonotype was seen more than once but under ten times. One junction end disagrees with the germline gene, perhaps due to a read error. The CDR3 nucleotides read TGTGCCAGCCGTTTGACAACAGGGATTAGGGGCACAGATACGCAGTATTTT. The encoded protein is CASRLTTGIRGTDTQYF. The chain recombines TRBV28 with TRBJ2-3; a weak D match, TRBD1 (6 bases). The CDR3 runs 17 residues. Germline CDR1 is MDHEN and CDR2 is SYDVKM.

The V call is TRBV20-1, the J call TRBJ2-5, with TRBD2 identical over 10 bases. With 1 base clipped from V and 4 bases from J, the junction kept 12 bases outside the gene matches. Per the germline V gene, CDR1 is DFQATT and CDR2 is SNEGSKA (reference sequence). The CDR3 is made up of 17 amino acids. CDR3 sequence reads: CSARALWERGGLETQYF. As DNA, the CDR3 is TGCAGTGCTAGAGCCCTCTGGGAGCGGGGGGGCCTAGAGACCCAGTACTTC.

This clonotype was counted only a few times. The chain carries TRBV5-1 and TRBJ1-4; D not certain. Trimming removed 0 bases from V and 7 bases from J, with 13 bases in between. The CDR3 runs 15 residues. CDR1 and CDR2 from the germline V gene are SGHRS and YFSETQ. CDR3 protein: CASSLEVDPTEKLFF. As DNA, the CDR3 is TGCGCCAGCAGCTTGGAAGTTGATCCGACTGAAAAACTGTTTTTT.

The chain employs TRBV2 and TRBJ2-3, with 12 bases aligning to TRBD2. The germline gives CDR1 SNHLY, CDR2 FYNNEI. J lost 6 bases, V lost 0 bases, and 16 bases had no gene match. The CDR3 length is 20 residues. The CDR3: CASSEALHVGLAGLGDTQYF. The CDR3 nucleotides read TGTGCCAGCAGTGAAGCGCTTCATGTGGGACTAGCGGGTCTAGGTGATACGCAGTATTTT. Variable domain in full (rest from reference TRBV2 and TRBJ2-3): EPEVTQTPSHQVTQMGQEVILRCVPISNHLYFYWYRQILGQKVEFLVSFYNNEISEKSEIFDDQFSVERPDGSNFTLKIRSTKLEDSAMYFCASSEALHVGLAGLGDTQYFGPGTRLTVL.

This sequence joins TRBV5-1 and TRBJ2-5, with 9 bases aligning to TRBD1. The germline V gene encodes CDR1 SGHRS and CDR2 YFSETQ. J gave up 5 bases and V 4 bases, and 12 bases lay outside the gene matches. This CDR3 region has 16 residues. CDR3 sequence reads: CASSRSFQDRGETQYF. The CDR3 bases are TGCGCCAGCAGCAGAAGTTTTCAGGACAGGGGTGAGACCCAGTACTTC.

This clonotype has just a few counts. The genes are TRBV4-1 and TRBJ2-5; a weak D match, TRBD2 (5 bases). Germline V gene data show CDR1 as MGHRA and CDR2 as YSYEKL. The V end was cut by 3 bases, the J end by 2 bases, with 16 bases between. The length of the CDR3 is 16 residues. CDR3 coding DNA: TGCGCCAGCAGCCACCTTAGCAGCGGTTATCAAGAGACCCAGTACTTC. Protein sequence: CASSHLSSGYQETQYF.

This clonotype occurred many times. The genes are TRBV29-1 and TRBJ1-3; no reliable D call. The germline V gene has CDR1 SQVTM and CDR2 ANQGSEA. Trimming cost V 4 bases and J 2 bases, with 9 bases left between them. CDR3 length: 13 amino acids. DNA for the CDR3: TGCAGCGTTGCATTAGAGACTGGAAACACCATATATTTT. This encodes CSVALETGNTIYF. Together with reference TRBV29-1 and TRBJ1-3, the CDR3 gives the full variable domain: SAVISQKPSRDICQRGTSLTIQCQVDSQVTMMFWYRQQPGQSLTLIATANQGSEATYESGFVIDKFPISRPNLTFSTLTVSNMSPEDSSIYLCSVALETGNTIYFGEGSWLTVV.

The chain employs TRBV15 and TRBJ1-2; 8 bases line up with TRBD1. Germline loops: CDR1 LNHNV, CDR2 YYDKDF (reference sequence). The CDR3 extends over 15 amino acids. The J segment lost 4 bases and the V segment lost 3 bases, leaving 7 bases of the junction unmatched. The CDR3 loop reads CATSSDGTGFYGYTF. The CDR3, as DNA: TGTGCCACCAGCAGTGATGGGACAGGATTCTATGGCTACACCTTC.